Below, 16 T cell receptor beta chains from the same sample are listed, as sequenced in a study of CD8 T cells in cerebrospinal fluid in Alzheimer's disease (TCRdb year 2020). Receptor libraries were prepared by 10x single-cell sequencing. The instrument was a NextSeq 550. After reprocessing by TCRdb, each CDR3 protein sequence is one entry, and no DNA is given. The sample's table lists a count of just over 1,400 distinct CDR3 sequences. Of the sample, approximately 20% falls within the top ten clones. Source material: cerebrospinal fluid. The origin of the receptors is a human donor with mild cognitive impairment.

The chain links TRBV20-1 to TRBJ1-4; TCRdb returns TRBD1, unconfirmable since there is no DNA. This CDR3 is built from 14 residues. Germline CDR1 and CDR2: DFQATT and SNEGSKA (reference sequence). CDR3 sequence: CSAREGTGGEKLFF.

According to its frequency, this clonotype is medium-sized (0.01 to 0.1%). The rearrangement links TRBV2 to TRBJ2-1; TCRdb names TRBD1, which stays unverified in the absence of DNA. Germline loops: CDR1 SNHLY, CDR2 FYNNEI. The CDR3 runs 15 residues. The CDR3 region is CASRDAGASYNEQFF. Filled out from reference TRBV2 and TRBJ2-1, the complete variable domain reads EPEVTQTPSHQVTQMGQEVILRCVPISNHLYFYWYRQILGQKVEFLVSFYNNEISEKSEIFDDQFSVERPDGSNFTLKIRSTKLEDSAMYFCASRDAGASYNEQFFGPGTRLTVL.

The rearrangement joins TRBV5-4 to TRBJ1-3; as DNA is missing, the TRBD1 call by TCRdb cannot be tested. CDR3 length: 16 amino acids. Germline CDR1 SGHNT, CDR2 YYREEE (reference sequence). The CDR3 region is CASSLDGRGQGNTIYF.

V and J are TRBV9 and TRBJ1-2; TCRdb proposes TRBD1, but this gene call is untestable without DNA. CDR3 size: 13 residues. The V gene's germline CDR1 is SGDLS and CDR2 YYNGEE. This chain's CDR3 is CASSGPGGRGYTF.

This clonotype is medium-sized by frequency. The chain recombines TRBV28 with TRBJ2-3; the TRBD1 assignment by TCRdb is unverifiable without DNA. Germline CDR1 MDHEN, CDR2 SYDVKM. The CDR3 extends over 14 amino acids. This CDR3 reads CASTQTGGPDTQYF. The full variable domain, in which reference TRBV28 and TRBJ2-3 provide the parts outside the CDR3, is DVKVTQSSRYLVKRTGEKVFLECVQDMDHENMFWYRQDPGLGLRLIYFSYDVKMKEKGDIPEGYSVSREKKERFSLILESASTNQTSMYLCASTQTGGPDTQYFGPGTRLTVL.

This clonotype is called medium-sized based on its frequency. The chain couples TRBV11-2 to TRBJ2-7. The CDR3 loop spans 15 amino acids. Germline CDR1 SGHAT, CDR2 FQNNGV. This CDR3 reads CASSLDLQASYEQYF.

This clonotype is identified as large from frequency. The rearrangement joins TRBV7-8 to TRBJ2-7; with no DNA, the TCRdb D assignment of TRBD2 cannot be verified. Germline V CDR1 and CDR2: SGHVS, FQNEAQ. There are 17 residues in the CDR3. The CDR3 reads CASSPRGSGKISYEQYF.

The chain joins TRBV28 to TRBJ2-3; TCRdb proposes TRBD2, but this gene call is untestable without DNA. Germline V CDR1 and CDR2: MDHEN, SYDVKM. This CDR3 comprises 14 residues. CDR3 sequence reads: CASSRPGERDTQYF.

This clonotype ranks as medium-sized in terms of frequency. The chain uses TRBV6-2 or TRBV6-3 and TRBJ1-1; the D call of TRBD1 rests on TCRdb alone, since no DNA is present to check it. Per germline, CDR1 MNHEY and CDR2 SVGEGT. The CDR3 length is 14 residues. This CDR3 is CASSSPEYRGKAFF.

This chain uses TRBV7-6 with TRBJ2-3. The CDR3 has 11 residues. In germline, CDR1 is SGHVS, CDR2 FNYEAQ. The chain's CDR3 is CASSWLSVQYF.

The chain links TRBV18 to TRBJ2-7; the TCRdb call, TRBD2, lacks DNA for checking. The CDR3 contains 15 residues. CDR1 and CDR2 from the germline V gene are KGHSH and LQKENI. The CDR3 sequence is CASSPFLGLEFEQYF.

This clonotype is labeled medium-sized based on frequency. The chain has TRBV7-3 and TRBJ2-1. Germline values: CDR1 SGHTA, CDR2 FQGTGA. This CDR3 region has 15 residues. CDR3 in amino acids: CASSPQIGSVNEQFF.

This clonotype shows up as medium-sized by frequency. The CDR3 spells CASSLAGAKNIQYF. The V gene is TRBV28, the J gene TRBJ2-4; no DNA is available, so the TRBD1 call from TCRdb remains unchecked. The germline CDR1 and CDR2 sequences are MDHEN and SYDVKM. The CDR3 spans 14 residues.

This clonotype is called medium-sized (0.01 to 0.1%) based on its frequency. The chain recombines TRBV7-3 with TRBJ2-6. CDR1 SGHTA and CDR2 FQGTGA come from the germline V gene. The CDR3 loop spans 15 amino acids. CDR3 in amino acids: CASSRLGSGANVLTF.

This clonotype is labeled medium-sized based on frequency. J is TRBJ2-7 and V is TRBV20-1; TCRdb reports TRBD1, a call that lacks DNA to check it against. In germline, CDR1 is DFQATT, CDR2 SNEGSKA (reference sequence). This CDR3 has 13 residues. CDR3 residues: CSAREGGFGEQYF.

Frequency places this clonotype as medium-sized. J is TRBJ2-2 and V is TRBV4-3; absent DNA, TCRdb's TRBD2 call cannot be checked. From germline, CDR1 is LGHNA and CDR2 YSLEER. This CDR3 comprises 16 residues. CDR3 sequence: CASSQDSGGNTGELFF.